This TCR beta chain was recorded in a study of blood T cell repertoires in COVID-19. The CDR3 is 13 residues long. V lost 0 bases, J lost 2 bases, and 7 bases lay in between. Germline lookup yields CDR1 GTSNPN and CDR2 SVGIG (reference sequence). The authors' processing: From reference gene primer amplification, estimates of nucleated cell counts were derived. Generated by immunoSEQ multiplex PCR, the TCRdb table keeps only in-frame clones and is missing some. The DNA gave D and trimming, while V, J and clone size come from that table. Of 250,000 or so clones in the sample, roughly nine tenths were seen once.

The sequencing input was peripheral blood. The chain joins TRBV30 to TRBJ2-5, with D perhaps TRBD1 (6 bases). The TCR was taken from a woman aged 40 to 55 who had recovered from COVID-19. This chain's CDR3 is CAWSVGTQETQYF. The CDR3 nucleotides are TGTGCCTGGAGTGTAGGGACACAAGAGACCCAGTACTTC. The variable domain in full, with the rest retrieved from reference TRBV30 and TRBJ2-5, is SQTIHQWPATLVQPVGSPLSLECTVEGTSNPNLYWYRQAAGRGLQLLFYSVGIGQISSEVPQNLSASRPQDRQFILSSKKLLLSDSGFYLCAWSVGTQETQYFGPGTRLLVL.